Below, one T cell receptor beta chain is given with its context. Its antigen is unidentified. This entry comes from a study of CD8+ T cells in alopecia areata. Regarding the study as a whole: Clonality in lesional scalp, especially alopecia totalis/universalis, exceeded that of normal scalp. Because of a solitary nonresponder, the connection of baseline CD8+ expansion to response stays uncertain. It was observed that many expanded lesional clones persisted in scalp and blood during tofacitinib.

Germline lookup yields CDR1 SEHNR and CDR2 FQNEAQ (reference sequence). The CDR3 runs 16 residues. V was pared by 5 bases and J by 2 bases, with 18 bases between. Sequencing used cDNA as its template, made by extracting RNA and reverse transcribing it. The table came from immunoSEQ multiplex PCR; TCRdb's copy has only in-frame clones and leaves some out. The sample holds approximately 120,000 clones; around 60% are singletons and the top ten take 5.7%. The treatment: oral pan-JAK inhibitor, 5-10 mg twice daily. The gene calls are TRBV7-9 and TRBJ2-5; TRBD1 might be the D (6 bases). This specimen consisted of CD4+ T cells sorted from blood, obtained at week 4, from a patient treated with tofacitinib. The clonotype comes from a human donor with alopecia areata. The CDR3 here is CASSPTLGQGQETQYF. CDR3 DNA: TGTGCCAGCAGCCCCACATTAGGGCAGGGGCAAGAGACCCAGTACTTC.